The TCR beta chain described here comes from a study of response to subunit inactivated influenza vaccine. Notes on the study in general: Authors suggested seasonal influenza vaccinations each recruit few new T cells.

TCRdb re-derived calls from the RT-PCR reads in MiXCR, one entry per CDR3 protein. The table includes about 830,000 distinct CDR3 sequences, approximately 17% detected once. As for this clonotype: Its antigen is undetermined.

Germline V gene sequence: CDR1 LGHDT, CDR2 YNNKEL (reference sequence). There are 13 residues in the CDR3. V dropped 4 bases and J dropped 11; count of bases not matched to a gene: 8. Sequences were derived from PBMCs from blood, sampled roughly 5 days after vaccination. The origin of this receptor is a man in his fifties who received an inactivated influenza vaccine. The genes are TRBV3-1 and TRBJ2-1; 7 bases match TRBD2. The CDR3 is CASSPAGGGKQFF. Here the CDR3 DNA reads TGTGCCAGCAGCCCCGCTGGGGGGGGGAAGCAGTTCTTC.